The source of this TCR beta chain is a study of blood T cell repertoires in COVID-19. Overall study context: Sources were T cells, B-cell-depleted T cells, or PBMCs; the material itself was cDNA or gDNA.

Germline CDR1 and CDR2: ENHRY and SYGVKD. The ends were cut back, 3 bases at V and 2 bases at J, with 18 bases in the middle. This CDR3 contains 17 residues. Original processing methods: Quantification of nucleated cells was approximated via reference gene primer amplification. Clones were read by immunoSEQ multiplex PCR, and TCRdb kept only the in-frame ones, dropping some. For V, J and clone size, that table is used; D and trimming come from the DNA. The sample includes 80,000 to 90,000 clones, under 85% of them seen just once. The source of this sequence is a woman between 70 and 85 years old with acute or convalescent COVID-19. The rearrangement uses TRBV10-3 and TRBJ2-3; D not resolved. Sequenced: peripheral blood. As DNA, the CDR3 is TGTGCCATCAGTGACCCCCGGTTCGGCACTACCACAGATACGCAGTATTTT. Protein: CAISDPRFGTTTDTQYF.